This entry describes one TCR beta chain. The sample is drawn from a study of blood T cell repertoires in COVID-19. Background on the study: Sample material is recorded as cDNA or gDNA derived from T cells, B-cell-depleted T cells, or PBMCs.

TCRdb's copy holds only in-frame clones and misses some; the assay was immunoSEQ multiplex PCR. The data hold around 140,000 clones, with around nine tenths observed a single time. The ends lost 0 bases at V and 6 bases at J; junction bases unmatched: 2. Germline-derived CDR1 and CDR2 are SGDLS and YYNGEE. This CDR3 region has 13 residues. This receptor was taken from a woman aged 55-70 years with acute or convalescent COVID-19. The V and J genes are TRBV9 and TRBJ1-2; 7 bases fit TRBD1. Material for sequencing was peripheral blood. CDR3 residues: CASSVEGQNGYTF. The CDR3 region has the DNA TGTGCCAGCAGCGTAGAGGGACAGAATGGCTACACCTTC.